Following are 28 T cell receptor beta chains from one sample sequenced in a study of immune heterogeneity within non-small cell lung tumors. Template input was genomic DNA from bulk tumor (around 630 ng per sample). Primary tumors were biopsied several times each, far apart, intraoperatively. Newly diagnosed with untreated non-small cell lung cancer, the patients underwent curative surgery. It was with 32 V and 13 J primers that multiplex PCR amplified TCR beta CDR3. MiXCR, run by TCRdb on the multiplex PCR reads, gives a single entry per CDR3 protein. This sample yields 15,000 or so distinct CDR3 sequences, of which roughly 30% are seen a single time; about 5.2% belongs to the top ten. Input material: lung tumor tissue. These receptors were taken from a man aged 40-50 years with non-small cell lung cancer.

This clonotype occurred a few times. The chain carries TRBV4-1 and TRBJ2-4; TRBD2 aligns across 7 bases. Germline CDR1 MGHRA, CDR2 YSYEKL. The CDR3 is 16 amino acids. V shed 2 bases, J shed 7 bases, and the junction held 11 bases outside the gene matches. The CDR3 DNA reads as TGCGCCAGCAGCCAAATTTCTCTAGCGGATGAGAACATTCAGTACTTC. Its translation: CASSQISLADENIQYF.

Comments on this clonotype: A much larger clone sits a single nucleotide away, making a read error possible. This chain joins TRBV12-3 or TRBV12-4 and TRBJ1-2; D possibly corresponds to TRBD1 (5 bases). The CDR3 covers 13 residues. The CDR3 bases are TGTGCCAGCAGGTCTACAGGAATCTCTGGCTACAGCTTC. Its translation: CASRSTGISGYSF.

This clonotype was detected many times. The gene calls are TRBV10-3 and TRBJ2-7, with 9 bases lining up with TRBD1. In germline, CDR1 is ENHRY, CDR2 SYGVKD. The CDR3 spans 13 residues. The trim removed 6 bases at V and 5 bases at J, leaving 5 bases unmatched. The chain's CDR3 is CAIRGTGSDEQYF. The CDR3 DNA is TGTGCCATCAGAGGGACAGGGTCGGACGAGCAGTACTTC.

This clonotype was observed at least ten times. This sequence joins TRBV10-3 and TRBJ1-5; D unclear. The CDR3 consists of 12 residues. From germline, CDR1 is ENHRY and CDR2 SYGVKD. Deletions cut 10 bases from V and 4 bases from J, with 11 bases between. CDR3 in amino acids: CATSRENQPQHF. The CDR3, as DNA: TGTGCCACATCTAGGGAAAATCAGCCCCAGCATTTT.

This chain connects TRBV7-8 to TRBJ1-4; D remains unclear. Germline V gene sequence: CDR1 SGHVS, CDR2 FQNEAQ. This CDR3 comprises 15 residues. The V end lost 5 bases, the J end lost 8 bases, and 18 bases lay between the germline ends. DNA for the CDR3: TGTGCCAGCAGCCAACCCCTATCCGGGAACGAAAAACTGTTTTTT. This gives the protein CASSQPLSGNEKLFF. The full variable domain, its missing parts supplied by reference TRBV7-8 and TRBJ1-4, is GAGVSQSPRYKVAKRGQDVALRCDPISGHVSLFWYQQALGQGPEFLTYFQNEAQLDKSGLPSDRFFAERPEGSVSTLKIQRTQQEDSAVYLCASSQPLSGNEKLFFGSGTQLSVL.

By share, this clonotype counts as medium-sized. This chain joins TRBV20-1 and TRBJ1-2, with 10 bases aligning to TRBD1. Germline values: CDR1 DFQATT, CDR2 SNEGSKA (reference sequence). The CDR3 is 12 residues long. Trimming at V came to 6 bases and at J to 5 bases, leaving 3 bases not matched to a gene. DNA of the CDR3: TGCAGTGCCCCGGGACAGGGGTATGGCTACACCTTC. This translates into CSAPGQGYGYTF.

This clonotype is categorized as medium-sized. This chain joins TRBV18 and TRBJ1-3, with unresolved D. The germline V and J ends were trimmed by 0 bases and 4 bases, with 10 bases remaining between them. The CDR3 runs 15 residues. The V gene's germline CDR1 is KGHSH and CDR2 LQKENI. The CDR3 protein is CASSPPTGSGNTIYF. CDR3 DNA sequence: TGTGCCAGCTCACCACCAACGGGGAGCGGAAACACCATATATTTT.

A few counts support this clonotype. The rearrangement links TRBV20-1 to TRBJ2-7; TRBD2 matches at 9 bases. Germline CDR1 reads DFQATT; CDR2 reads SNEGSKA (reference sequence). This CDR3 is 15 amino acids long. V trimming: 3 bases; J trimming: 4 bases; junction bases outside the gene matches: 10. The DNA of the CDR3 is TGCAGTGCTAGCGGGCGGGGGGGGGCGGGGTACGAGCAGTACTTC. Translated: CSASGRGGAGYEQYF.

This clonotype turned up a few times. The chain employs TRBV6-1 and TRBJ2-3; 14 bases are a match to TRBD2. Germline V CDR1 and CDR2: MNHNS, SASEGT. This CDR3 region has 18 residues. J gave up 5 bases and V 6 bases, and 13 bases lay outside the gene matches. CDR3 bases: TGTGCCAGCAGCACGACTAGCGGGAGGGCCTTTTTTGGAGATACGCAGTATTTT. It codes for CASSTTSGRAFFGDTQYF.

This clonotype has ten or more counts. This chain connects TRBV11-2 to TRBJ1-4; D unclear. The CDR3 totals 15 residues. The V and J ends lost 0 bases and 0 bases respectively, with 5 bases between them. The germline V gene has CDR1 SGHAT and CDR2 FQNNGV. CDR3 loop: CASSLEVATNEKLFF. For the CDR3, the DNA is TGTGCCAGCAGCTTAGAGGTTGCAACTAATGAAAAACTGTTTTTT.

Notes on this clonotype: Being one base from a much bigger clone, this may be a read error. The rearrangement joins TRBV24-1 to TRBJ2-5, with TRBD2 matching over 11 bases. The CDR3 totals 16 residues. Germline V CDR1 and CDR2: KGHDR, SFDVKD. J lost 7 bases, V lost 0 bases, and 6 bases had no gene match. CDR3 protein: CATSDLTSGRGATQYF. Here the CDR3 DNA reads TGTGCCACCAGTGATTTGACTAGCGGGAGAGGGGCGACCCAGTACTTC.

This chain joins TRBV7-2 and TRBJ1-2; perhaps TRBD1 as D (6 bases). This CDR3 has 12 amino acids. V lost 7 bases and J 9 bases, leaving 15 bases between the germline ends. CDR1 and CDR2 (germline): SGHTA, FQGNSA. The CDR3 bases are TGTGCCAGCATGACAGGCGCTAGGAGCTACACCTTC. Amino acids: CASMTGARSYTF.

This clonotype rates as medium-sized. CDR3 DNA: TGTGCCAGCAGTCAGGACGGGGCGCTCTACGAGCAGTACTTC. Its protein is CASSQDGALYEQYF. The chain is built from TRBV6-1 and TRBJ2-7, with D perhaps given as TRBD1 or TRBD2 (5 bases each). This CDR3 spans 14 amino acids. Trimming cost V 5 bases and J 3 bases, with 14 bases left between them. Germline V gene data show CDR1 as MNHNS and CDR2 as SASEGT.

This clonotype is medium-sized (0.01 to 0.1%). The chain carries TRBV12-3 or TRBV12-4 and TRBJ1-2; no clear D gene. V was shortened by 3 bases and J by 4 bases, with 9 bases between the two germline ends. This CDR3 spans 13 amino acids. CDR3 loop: CASSFNGFYGYTF. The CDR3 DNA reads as TGTGCCAGCAGTTTTAATGGATTCTATGGCTACACCTTC.

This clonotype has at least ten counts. CDR3 protein: CASSEWTGMNTEAFF. As DNA, the CDR3 is TGTGCCAGCAGCGAATGGACAGGGATGAACACTGAAGCTTTCTTT. The genes are TRBV9 and TRBJ1-1; 8 nucleotides align to TRBD1. This CDR3 has 15 residues. Per germline, CDR1 SGDLS and CDR2 YYNGEE. J gave up 0 bases and V 3 bases, and 4 bases lay outside the gene matches.

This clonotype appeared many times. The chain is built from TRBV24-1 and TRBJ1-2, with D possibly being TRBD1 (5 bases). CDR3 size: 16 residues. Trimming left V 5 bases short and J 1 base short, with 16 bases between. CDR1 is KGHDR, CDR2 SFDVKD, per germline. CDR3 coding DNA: TGTGCCACCAGTGGGCGAGGCTCAGGGAGTAACTATGGCTACACCTTC. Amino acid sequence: CATSGRGSGSNYGYTF.

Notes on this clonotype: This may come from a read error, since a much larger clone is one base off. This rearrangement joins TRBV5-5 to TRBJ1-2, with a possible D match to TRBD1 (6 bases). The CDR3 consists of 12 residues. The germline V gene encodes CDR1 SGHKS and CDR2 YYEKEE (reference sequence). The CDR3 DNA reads TGTGCCAGCAGCAGGGACAACTCTGGCTACACCTTC. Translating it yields CASSRDNSGYTF.

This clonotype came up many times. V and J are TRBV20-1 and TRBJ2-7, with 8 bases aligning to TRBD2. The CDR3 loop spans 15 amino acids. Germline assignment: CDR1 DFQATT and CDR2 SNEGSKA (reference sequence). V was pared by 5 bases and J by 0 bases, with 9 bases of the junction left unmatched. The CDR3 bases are TGCAGTGCTTCCGGTGCTAGCGGGCACTCCTACGAGCAGTACTTC. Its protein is CSASGASGHSYEQYF.

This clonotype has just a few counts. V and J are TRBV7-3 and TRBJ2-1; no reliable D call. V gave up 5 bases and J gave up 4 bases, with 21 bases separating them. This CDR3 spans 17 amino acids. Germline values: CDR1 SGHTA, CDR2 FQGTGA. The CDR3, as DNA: TGTGCCAGCAGCCTAGACATGGCGCTCGGTGGATACAATGAGCAGTTCTTC. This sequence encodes CASSLDMALGGYNEQFF.

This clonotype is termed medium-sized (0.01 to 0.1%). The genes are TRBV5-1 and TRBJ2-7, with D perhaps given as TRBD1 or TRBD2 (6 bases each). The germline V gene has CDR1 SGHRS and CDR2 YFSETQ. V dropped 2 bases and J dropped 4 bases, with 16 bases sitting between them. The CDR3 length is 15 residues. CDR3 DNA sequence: TGCGCCAGCAGCTTAGAAGGGGGGAGCAGGTACGAGCAGTACTTC. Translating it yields CASSLEGGSRYEQYF.

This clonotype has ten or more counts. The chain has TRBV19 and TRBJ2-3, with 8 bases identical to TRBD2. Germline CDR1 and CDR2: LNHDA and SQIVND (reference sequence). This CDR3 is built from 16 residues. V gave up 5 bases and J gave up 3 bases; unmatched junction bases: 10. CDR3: CASSPGSGRTTDTQYF. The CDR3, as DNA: TGTGCCAGTAGTCCGGGGAGCGGGAGAACTACAGATACGCAGTATTTT.

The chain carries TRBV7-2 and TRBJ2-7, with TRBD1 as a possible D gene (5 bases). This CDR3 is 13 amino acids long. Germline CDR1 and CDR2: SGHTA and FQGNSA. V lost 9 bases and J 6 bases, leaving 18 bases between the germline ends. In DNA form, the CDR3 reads TGTGCCAGAAACCAGGGATCGGTGTCCGAGCAGTACTTC. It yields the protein CARNQGSVSEQYF.

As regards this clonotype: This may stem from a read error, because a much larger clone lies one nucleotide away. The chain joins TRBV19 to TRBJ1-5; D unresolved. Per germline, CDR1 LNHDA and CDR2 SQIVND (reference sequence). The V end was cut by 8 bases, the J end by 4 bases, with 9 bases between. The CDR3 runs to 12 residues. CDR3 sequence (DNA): TGTGCCAGTCGACATGCAAATCAGCCCCAGCATTTT. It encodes CASRHANQPQHF.

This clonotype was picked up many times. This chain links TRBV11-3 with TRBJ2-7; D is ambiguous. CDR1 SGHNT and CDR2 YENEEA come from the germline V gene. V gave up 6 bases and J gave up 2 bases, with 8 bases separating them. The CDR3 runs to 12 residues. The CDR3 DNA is TGTGCCAGCAGTCCCGGAACCTACGAGCAGTACTTC. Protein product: CASSPGTYEQYF.

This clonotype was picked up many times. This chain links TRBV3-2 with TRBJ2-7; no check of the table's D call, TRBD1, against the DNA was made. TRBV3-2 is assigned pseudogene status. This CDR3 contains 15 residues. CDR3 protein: CASSQWTDSSYEQYF. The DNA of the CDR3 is TGTGCCAGCAGCCAGTGGACAGATTCCTCCTACGAGCAGTACTTC.

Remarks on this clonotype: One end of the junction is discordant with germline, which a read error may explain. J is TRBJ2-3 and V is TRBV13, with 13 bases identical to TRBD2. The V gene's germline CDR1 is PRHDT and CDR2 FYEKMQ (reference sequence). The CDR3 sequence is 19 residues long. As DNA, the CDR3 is TGTGCCAGCAGCTCAGGGGATTGGGGACTAGCGGGACTCACATATACGCAGTGTTTT. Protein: CASSSGDWGLAGLTYTQCF. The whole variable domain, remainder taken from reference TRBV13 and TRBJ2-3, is AAGVIQSPRHLIKEKRETATLKCYPIPRHDTVYWYQQGPGQDPQFLISFYEKMQSDKGSIPDRFSAQQFSDYHSELNMSSLELGDSALYFCASSSGDWGLAGLTYTQCFGPGTRLTVL.

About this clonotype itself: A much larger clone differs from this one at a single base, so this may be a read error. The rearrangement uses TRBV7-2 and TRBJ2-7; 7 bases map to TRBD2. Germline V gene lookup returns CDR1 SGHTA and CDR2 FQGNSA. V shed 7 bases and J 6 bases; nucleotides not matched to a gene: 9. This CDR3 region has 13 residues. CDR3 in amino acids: CASTFRTSREQYF. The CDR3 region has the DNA TGTGCCAGCACCTTCCGGACTAGTCGCGAGCAGTACTTC.

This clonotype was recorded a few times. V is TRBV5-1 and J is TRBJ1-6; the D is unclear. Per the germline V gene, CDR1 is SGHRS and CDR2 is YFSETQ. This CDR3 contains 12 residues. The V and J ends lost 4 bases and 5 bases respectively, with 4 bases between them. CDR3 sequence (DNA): TGCGCCAGCAGCCAAGATAATTCACCCCTCCACTTT. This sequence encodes CASSQDNSPLHF.